The 24 T cell receptor beta chains below were found in one sample sequenced in a study of OX40 agonist ivuxolimab in advanced cancers. Generated by immunoSEQ multiplex PCR, the TCRdb table keeps only in-frame clones and is missing some. The sample includes more than 70,000 clones, roughly nine tenths seen only once; the top ten take about 3%. The sample in question was CD4+ or CD8+ T cells sorted from blood, obtained in a trial of the OX40 agonist ivuxolimab. The receptors were sampled from an adult with an advanced solid tumor such as melanoma, head and neck, liver or kidney cancer.

The rearrangement links TRBV5-1 to TRBJ1-1; a weak D match, TRBD1 (5 bases). The CDR3 has 15 residues. Per the germline V gene, CDR1 is SGHRS and CDR2 is YFSETQ. V was pared by 4 bases and J by 1 base, with 14 bases between. In DNA, the CDR3 is TGCGCCAGCAGCATTTCCCAGACAGAGAACACTGAAGCTTTCTTT. Amino acids: CASSISQTENTEAFF.

V gene TRBV30 combines with J gene TRBJ1-2; D remains ambiguous. V dropped 0 bases and J dropped 5 bases, with 10 bases sitting between them. Germline V gene data show CDR1 as GTSNPN and CDR2 as SVGIG (reference sequence). The CDR3 sequence is 13 residues long. The CDR3 loop is CAWSVHGPYGYTF. The CDR3 DNA is TGTGCCTGGAGTGTACACGGCCCTTATGGCTACACCTTC.

This rearrangement joins TRBV6-5 to TRBJ2-5, with D possibly matching TRBD1 (6 bases). The germline CDR1 and CDR2 sequences are MNHEY and SVGAGI. CDR3 size: 15 residues. The V and J ends lost 8 bases and 5 bases respectively, with 21 bases between them. The CDR3 bases are TGTGCCAGCGCCGGCCGGGACAAGGGCGGGGAGACCCAGTACTTC. This gives the protein CASAGRDKGGETQYF.

The V gene is TRBV6-6, the J gene TRBJ2-7; 7 bases agree with TRBD1. Germline assignment: CDR1 MNHNY and CDR2 SVGAGI (reference sequence). Trimming took 5 bases from V and 0 from J; bases not matched to a gene: 7. CDR3 length: 15 amino acids. This chain's CDR3 is CASSRPTGPSYEQYF. The CDR3 DNA reads TGTGCCAGCAGTCGACCGACAGGGCCCTCCTACGAGCAGTACTTC.

CDR3 sequence (DNA): TGTGCCAGCAGCCAGGACAGGGCTCGCAATCAGCCCCAGCATTTT. Translating it yields CASSQDRARNQPQHF. V gene TRBV7-6 combines with J gene TRBJ1-5; 8 positions agree with TRBD1. CDR3 size: 15 residues. The V gene end was trimmed by 5 bases and the J gene end by 2 bases; junction bases not matched to a gene: 5. Germline assignment: CDR1 SGHVS and CDR2 FNYEAQ.

In DNA form, the CDR3 reads TGTGCCAGCAGTCCCCCGAGGGGTAGCTCTGGGGCCAACGTCCTGACTTTC. It is translated as CASSPPRGSSGANVLTF. The V call is TRBV28, the J call TRBJ2-6; D might be TRBD1 or TRBD2, each matching 5 bases. CDR1 and CDR2 from the germline V gene are MDHEN and SYDVKM. V shed 5 bases and J shed 0 bases, with 14 bases lying between them. The CDR3 totals 17 residues.

The chain employs TRBV6-1 and TRBJ1-2; no definite D call. V lost 8 bases, J lost 4 bases, and 11 bases lay in between. This CDR3 is 12 amino acids long. Germline CDR1 reads MNHNS; CDR2 reads SASEGT. This CDR3 reads CASHHGPYGYTF. The DNA for the CDR3 is TGTGCCAGCCACCACGGACCCTATGGCTACACCTTC.

V gene TRBV5-1 combines with J gene TRBJ2-3; the D is unclear. The length of the CDR3 is 14 residues. V lost 4 bases, J lost 0 bases, and 9 bases lay in between. Germline assignment: CDR1 SGHRS and CDR2 YFSETQ. CDR3 coding DNA: TGCGCCAGCAGCGGAATCCTAAGCACAGATACGCAGTATTTT. Amino acid sequence: CASSGILSTDTQYF. The entire variable domain, with the rest obtained from reference TRBV5-1 and TRBJ2-3, is as follows: KAGVTQTPRYLIKTRGQQVTLSCSPISGHRSVSWYQQTPGQGLQFLFEYFSETQRNKGNFPGRFSGRQFSNSRSEMNVSTLELGDSALYLCASSGILSTDTQYFGPGTRLTVL.

The rearrangement joins TRBV7-2 to TRBJ2-7; D is perhaps TRBD1 (6 bases). The CDR3 length is 16 residues. V gave up 5 bases and J gave up 2 bases, with 19 bases separating them. Germline lookup yields CDR1 SGHTA and CDR2 FQGNSA. CDR3 amino acids: CASSHLGAYPTYEQYF. The CDR3 region has the DNA TGTGCCAGCAGCCACCTGGGGGCCTACCCGACCTACGAGCAGTACTTC. Together with reference TRBV7-2 and TRBJ2-7, the CDR3 gives the full variable domain: GAGVSQSPSNKVTEKGKDVELRCDPISGHTALYWYRQSLGQGLEFLIYFQGNSAPDKSGLPSDRFSAERTGGSVSTLTIQRTQQEDSAVYLCASSHLGAYPTYEQYFGPGTRLTVT.

J is TRBJ1-2 and V is TRBV6-5; D uncertain. This CDR3 contains 14 residues. CDR1 and CDR2 (germline): MNHEY, SVGAGI. V lost 2 bases and J lost 4, with 11 bases in between. CDR3 in DNA: TGTGCCAGCAGTTACCGTCTCTGGGGCTATGGCTACACCTTC. Protein product: CASSYRLWGYGYTF.

The rearrangement uses TRBV29-1 and TRBJ1-3, with 7 positions matching TRBD1. J gave up 0 bases and V 7 bases, and 3 bases lay outside the gene matches. This CDR3 is 13 amino acids long. The germline CDR1 and CDR2 sequences are SQVTM and ANQGSEA. CDR3: CSATGSSGNTIYF. CDR3 coding DNA: TGCAGCGCGACAGGGAGCTCTGGAAACACCATATATTTT.

The chain combines TRBV2 with TRBJ2-5, with 9 bases lining up with TRBD1. The CDR3 runs to 14 residues. V shed 11 bases, J shed 0 bases, and the junction held 7 bases outside the gene matches. The germline gives CDR1 SNHLY, CDR2 FYNNEI. The CDR3 nucleotides are TGTGCCGCCTGGGGACAGGGCCACCAAGAGACCCAGTACTTC. This gives the protein CAAWGQGHQETQYF.

CDR3 amino acids: CASTQGREGTQYF. The CDR3, as DNA: TGTGCCAGCACCCAAGGGCGGGAGGGTACGCAGTATTTT. V is TRBV2 and J is TRBJ2-3; TRBD2 matches 9 bases. Germline V CDR1 and CDR2: SNHLY, FYNNEI. The CDR3 runs 13 residues. V was pared by 7 bases and J by 8 bases, with 7 bases of the junction left unmatched.

The genes are TRBV7-6 and TRBJ2-4; D gene unclear. There are 13 residues in the CDR3. Trimming removed 0 bases from V and 5 bases from J, with 5 bases in between. In germline, CDR1 is SGHVS, CDR2 FNYEAQ. Written as DNA, the CDR3 is TGTGCCAGCAGCTTAGCCCCAGAAAACATTCAGTACTTC. It specifies CASSLAPENIQYF.

As to this clone: At one of its ends the junction is not consistent with the germline gene, which may arise from a read error. The CDR3 sequence is CASSLTSGNSGYTF. The CDR3 nucleotides read TGCGCCAGCAGCTTGACATCAGGGAACTCTGGCTACACCTTC. The V gene is TRBV5-1, the J gene TRBJ1-2; possible D gene TRBD1, 5 bases. CDR1 is SGHRS, CDR2 YFSETQ, per germline. The CDR3 spans 14 residues.

The V gene is TRBV2, the J gene TRBJ1-1; D unclear. Germline CDR1 is SNHLY and CDR2 is FYNNEI. Trimming left V 7 bases short and J 1 base short, with 13 bases between. This CDR3 contains 14 residues. The CDR3 protein is CASTSQAGNTEAFF. In nucleotides, the CDR3 is TGTGCCAGCACTTCCCAGGCCGGGAACACTGAAGCTTTCTTT.

This sequence joins TRBV28 and TRBJ2-7; D remains ambiguous. V was cut by 4 bases and J by 4 bases, with 5 bases left in between. The CDR3 has 11 residues. CDR1 is MDHEN and CDR2 is SYDVKM in the germline V gene. The CDR3 nucleotides read TGTGCCAGCAGTTCCCATTACGAGCAGTACTTC. This gives the protein CASSSHYEQYF.

The J gene is TRBJ2-3, the V gene TRBV5-4; D gene ambiguous. V was shortened by 0 bases and J by 4 bases, with 3 bases between the two germline ends. The CDR3 totals 12 residues. From germline, CDR1 is SGHNT and CDR2 YYREEE (reference sequence). The CDR3 loop is CASSLESDTQYF. DNA of the CDR3: TGTGCCAGCAGCTTGGAGTCAGATACGCAGTATTTT. Full variable domain (outside the CDR3, taken from reference TRBV5-4 and TRBJ2-3): ETGVTQSPTHLIKTRGQQVTLRCSSQSGHNTVSWYQQALGQGPQFIFQYYREEENGRGNFPPRFSGLQFPNYSSELNVNALELDDSALYLCASSLESDTQYFGPGTRLTVL.

The V and J genes are TRBV30 and TRBJ1-1; no clear D. V was clipped by 3 bases and J by 0 bases, with 8 bases between them. Germline V CDR1 and CDR2: GTSNPN, SVGIG (reference sequence). The CDR3 is made up of 13 amino acids. CDR3 coding DNA: TGTGCCTGGAGGCGCGAGATGAACACTGAAGCTTTCTTT. Translating it yields CAWRREMNTEAFF.

This sequence joins TRBV4-2 and TRBJ2-5, with 9 bases lining up with TRBD2. V shed 4 bases, J shed 4 bases, and the junction held 7 bases outside the gene matches. CDR3 length equals 15 residues. Germline V gives CDR1 LGHNA, CDR2 YNFKEQ. CDR3 residues: CASSPGLARGETQYF. The DNA for the CDR3 is TGTGCCAGCAGCCCGGGACTAGCTAGGGGAGAGACCCAGTACTTC.

The J gene is TRBJ2-7, the V gene TRBV7-2, with 7 bases lining up with TRBD2. The germline gives CDR1 SGHTA, CDR2 FQGNSA. V dropped 5 bases and J dropped 12; count of bases not matched to a gene: 13. CDR3 length: 13 residues. CDR3 in amino acids: CASSPGGREIVYF. The CDR3 coding sequence is TGTGCCAGCAGCCCCGGCGGGCGGGAGATAGTGTACTTC.

The CDR3 region is CASSPGRDNEKLFF. The CDR3 DNA follows: TGTGCCAGCAGCCCAGGACGGGACAATGAAAAACTGTTTTTT. The chain has TRBV11-2 and TRBJ1-4, with a weak D call TRBD1 (5 bases). The ends were cut back, 5 bases at V and 5 bases at J, with 12 bases in the middle. The CDR3 has 14 residues. The germline gives CDR1 SGHAT, CDR2 FQNNGV. Together with reference TRBV11-2 and TRBJ1-4, the CDR3 gives the full variable domain: EAGVAQSPRYKIIEKRQSVAFWCNPISGHATLYWYQQILGQGPKLLIQFQNNGVVDDSQLPKDRFSAERLKGVDSTLKIQPAKLEDSAVYLCASSPGRDNEKLFFGSGTQLSVL.

About this clone itself: One end of the junction is discordant with germline, which a read error may explain. The chain recombines TRBV18 with TRBJ1-5; D perhaps matches TRBD1 (5 bases). CDR1 KGHSH and CDR2 LQKENI come from the germline V gene. The CDR3 has 12 amino acids. The CDR3 loop reads CASSPPGGTPAF. As DNA, the CDR3 is TGTGCCAGCTCACCACCGGGCGGGACGCCTGCTTTT.

The genes are TRBV5-1 and TRBJ2-1, with 9 bases that match TRBD1. The V gene's germline CDR1 is SGHRS and CDR2 YFSETQ. CDR3 length: 14 residues. V trimming: 2 bases; J trimming: 7 bases; junction bases outside the gene matches: 4. The CDR3 protein is CASSLGQGMNEQFF. In DNA, the CDR3 is TGCGCCAGCAGCTTAGGACAGGGGATGAATGAGCAGTTCTTC.